The 17 T cell receptor beta chains in this list originate from one sample, sequenced in a study of CD8+CD57+ T cells in acquired aplastic anemia. It was genomic DNA that served as the template for profiling TCR beta VDJ and CDR3. Via MiXCR, TCRdb re-called the reads, giving one row per CDR3 protein. The repertoire includes hundreds of thousands of distinct CDR3 sequences, around 32% of them detected once, and 0.7% to 1% sits in the top ten. All sequencing subjects had displayed CD8+CD57+ cell expansion on flow cytometry. The sequenced sample was sorted CD4+, CD8+, or CD8+CD57+ T cells (not recorded which) from PBMCs. Every receptor here comes from a human donor with aplastic anemia.

This sequence joins TRBV27 and TRBJ2-1, with 10 bases matching TRBD2. J lost 5 bases, V lost 6 bases, and 4 bases had no gene match. The CDR3 is 14 amino acids. Germline V gene sequence: CDR1 MNHEY, CDR2 SMNVEV (reference sequence). CDR3 nucleotides: TGTGCCAGCAGGACTAGCGGGCTGAACAATGAGCAGTTCTTC. Amino acid sequence: CASRTSGLNNEQFF.

V usage is TRBV25-1 and J usage is TRBJ1-6; D is ambiguous. V dropped 7 bases and J dropped 1 base, with 8 bases sitting between them. The CDR3 is made up of 14 amino acids. Per the germline V gene, CDR1 is MGHDK and CDR2 is SYGVNS. CDR3 DNA: TGTGCCAGCAAGAGAAAGTCCTATAATTCACCCCTCCACTTT. This sequence encodes CASKRKSYNSPLHF.

This clonotype came up once. This chain uses TRBV20-1 with TRBJ2-3, with D perhaps TRBD2 (6 bases). Germline V gene lookup returns CDR1 DFQATT and CDR2 SNEGSKA (reference sequence). V was pared by 2 bases and J by 0 bases, with 12 bases between. CDR3 length: 15 amino acids. CDR3 region: CSARRTGTSTDTQYF. DNA for the CDR3: TGCAGTGCTAGACGGACCGGGACTAGCACAGATACGCAGTATTTT.

This clonotype was detected only a few times. J is TRBJ2-1 and V is TRBV7-3, with D uncertain. Germline lookup yields CDR1 SGHTA and CDR2 FQGTGA. The V end was cut by 1 base, the J end by 4 bases, with 8 bases between. CDR3 length: 14 amino acids. CDR3 protein: CASSLIGRYNEQFF. The CDR3 DNA reads as TGTGCCAGCAGCTTAATTGGACGGTACAATGAGCAGTTCTTC.

Concerning this clonotype: At one boundary the junction diverges from the germline segment, which might be a read error. This chain joins TRBV7-7 and TRBJ2-7; unclear D gene. The CDR3 totals 13 residues. Per the germline V gene, CDR1 is SSHAT and CDR2 is FNYEAQ (reference sequence). CDR3 bases: TGTGCTAGCAGCGCCCCCAGGCCCTACGAGCAGTACTTC. Protein product: CASSAPRPYEQYF.

This clonotype was counted a few times. The chain joins TRBV27 to TRBJ1-2; D is possibly TRBD1 (5 bases). Looked up from germline, CDR1 is MNHEY and CDR2 is SMNVEV (reference sequence). Trimming stripped 10 bases from V and 4 bases from J, with 16 bases between. The CDR3 has 13 amino acids. In DNA, the CDR3 is TGTGCCACTGGGCAGGGCATTACCTATGGCTACACCTTC. It encodes CATGQGITYGYTF.

This clonotype was seen at least ten times. V is TRBV15 and J is TRBJ1-2; the match to TRBD1 covers 11 bases. Germline V gives CDR1 LNHNV, CDR2 YYDKDF (reference sequence). The ends lost 5 bases at V and 2 bases at J; junction bases unmatched: 4. This CDR3 spans 15 amino acids. The DNA for the CDR3 is TGTGCCACCAGCCTCCGGGACAGGGGGAACTATGGCTACACCTTC. This sequence encodes CATSLRDRGNYGYTF.

The chain combines TRBV2 with TRBJ1-2; D possibly corresponds to TRBD1 (6 bases). V was pared by 7 bases and J by 2 bases, with 8 bases between. CDR3 length equals 12 residues. CDR1 SNHLY and CDR2 FYNNEI come from the germline V gene. CDR3 residues: CASNRENYGYTF. The CDR3 DNA follows: TGTGCCAGCAACAGGGAGAACTATGGCTACACCTTC.

This chain joins TRBV20-1 and TRBJ1-1; the D gene is possibly TRBD1 (5 bases). The V end was cut by 0 bases, the J end by 5 bases, with 22 bases between. This CDR3 has 17 residues. In germline, CDR1 is DFQATT, CDR2 SNEGSKA (reference sequence). In nucleotides, the CDR3 is TGCAGTGCTAGAGATCAGGCAGGGATACTCGGATGGACTGAAGCTTTCTTT. Its translation: CSARDQAGILGWTEAFF.

A remark on this clonotype: The CDR3 does not close with the conserved phenylalanine or tryptophan, likely indicating a read error. The DNA is left out, because the CDR3 cannot be placed on it with certainty; the CDR3 is given as TCRdb lists it. The chain links TRBV29-1 to TRBJ1-2; the table calls TRBD1, which could not be checked here. The CDR3 is made up of 8 amino acids, end residues included. The V gene's germline CDR1 is SQVTM and CDR2 ANQGSEA. The CDR3 here is CSVGQGEV.

The CDR3: CASSLDPGQGPNNQPQHF. Here the CDR3 DNA reads TGCGCCAGCAGCTTGGATCCGGGACAGGGGCCAAACAATCAGCCCCAGCATTTT. This sequence joins TRBV5-1 and TRBJ1-5, with 10 bases lining up with TRBD1. J was trimmed by 3 bases and V by 0 bases; bases with no gene match: 9. Per germline, CDR1 SGHRS and CDR2 YFSETQ. This CDR3 comprises 18 residues.

This clonotype has at least ten counts. V gene TRBV19 combines with J gene TRBJ2-2; D is ambiguous. Trimming stripped 3 bases from V and 1 base from J, with 6 bases between. The CDR3 sequence is 14 residues long. CDR1 LNHDA and CDR2 SQIVND come from the germline V gene (reference sequence). CDR3 residues: CASSIIENTGELFF. In DNA, the CDR3 is TGTGCCAGTAGTATTATCGAGAACACCGGGGAGCTGTTTTTT. Full variable domain (remainder filled in from reference TRBV19 and TRBJ2-2): DGGITQSPKYLFRKEGQNVTLSCEQNLNHDAMYWYRQDPGQGLRLIYYSQIVNDFQKGDIAEGYSVSREKKESFPLTVTSAQKNPTAFYLCASSIIENTGELFFGEGSRLTVL.

As to this clonotype: Since no conserved phenylalanine or tryptophan closes the CDR3, a read error is the likely cause. The chain carries TRBV27 and TRBJ1-2, with a possible D match to TRBD1 (6 bases). The CDR3 loop spans 16 amino acids. V lost 7 bases to trimming and J lost 4 bases, with 22 bases between them. Germline V gene lookup returns CDR1 MNHEY and CDR2 SMNVEV (reference sequence). The CDR3 sequence: CASIPHGGSTIYGYTS. Here the CDR3 DNA reads TGTGCCAGCATCCCCCATGGGGGCAGCACTATCTATGGCTACACCTCC.

The V gene is TRBV29-1, the J gene TRBJ1-1, with D uncertain. This CDR3 has 11 amino acids. Germline values: CDR1 SQVTM, CDR2 ANQGSEA. V dropped 3 bases and J dropped 6 bases, with 8 bases sitting between them. CDR3 residues: CSVETQAEAFF. CDR3 in DNA: TGCAGCGTTGAGACCCAAGCTGAAGCTTTCTTT. Complete variable domain (other parts from reference TRBV29-1 and TRBJ1-1): SAVISQKPSRDICQRGTSLTIQCQVDSQVTMMFWYRQQPGQSLTLIATANQGSEATYESGFVIDKFPISRPNLTFSTLTVSNMSPEDSSIYLCSVETQAEAFFGQGTRLTVV.

Concerning this clonotype itself: Given a much more abundant clone one base away, this may be a read error. Lacking the conserved final phenylalanine or tryptophan, this CDR3 likely reflects a read error. V usage is TRBV14 and J usage is TRBJ1-6; maybe TRBD1 (6 bases). The V gene's germline CDR1 is SGHDN and CDR2 FVKESK. The length of the CDR3 is 15 residues. Trimming stripped 0 bases from V and 10 bases from J, with 13 bases between. The CDR3 nucleotides read TGTGCCAGCAGCCAAGAGACAGGAGGAATCTCACCCCTCCACTGT. It codes for CASSQETGGISPLHC.

This clonotype was counted between two and nine times. This rearrangement joins TRBV5-1 to TRBJ1-5, with D possibly TRBD1 on 6 matching bases. Trimming left V 0 bases short and J 6 bases short, with 13 bases between. The CDR3 is 15 amino acids. Germline CDR1 and CDR2: SGHRS and YFSETQ. The CDR3 is CASSLAGGAGQPQHF. The CDR3 DNA sequence: TGCGCCAGCAGCTTGGCCGGGGGGGCGGGTCAGCCCCAGCATTTT.

This rearrangement joins TRBV27 to TRBJ1-5; TRBD1 matches 8 bases. The junction had 10 bases not matched to a gene; V was cut back by 8 bases and J by 4 bases. Germline CDR1 and CDR2: MNHEY and SMNVEV (reference sequence). CDR3 length equals 15 residues. Written as DNA, the CDR3 is TGTGCCAGCGCAACGCACACAGGGGGGAATCAGCCCCAGCATTTT. Residues: CASATHTGGNQPQHF.